The rows below give T cell receptor beta chains drawn from one sample of a study of T cell responses to AZD1222 COVID-19 vaccine. TCRdb's copy holds only in-frame clones and misses some; the assay was immunoSEQ multiplex PCR. The sample includes 75,000 to 90,000 clones, about 92% of them seen just once. This specimen was peripheral blood, taken 28 days after the second AZD1222 dose. Every receptor here comes from an adult who received the AZD1222 COVID-19 vaccine. Both conserved end residues are part of each CDR3. A D gene is named only where the DNA matches it firmly.

J,V,D,DNA,CDR3
TRBJ1-5,TRBV6-4,.,TGTGCCAGCAGTCCAAATATGAATGGCAATCAGCCCCAGCATTTT,CASSPNMNGNQPQHF
TRBJ2-7,TRBV10-2,.,TGCGCCAGCAGGGCCTTACAGGGAACCTACGAGCAGTACTTC,CASRALQGTYEQYF
TRBJ1-2,TRBV2,.,TGTGCCAGCAGCCTCAGGGATGGCTACACCTTC,CASSLRDGYTF
TRBJ1-1,TRBV13,.,TGTGCCAGCAGCCCGGACCTGAACACTGAAGCTTTCTTT,CASSPDLNTEAFF
TRBJ1-2,TRBV6-1,.,TGTGCCAGCAGTGACCAAGGGTATGGCTACACCTTC,CASSDQGYGYTF
TRBJ2-1,TRBV7-8,TRBD1,TGTGCCAGCAGCCCTCGGACAGGGCTCTACAATGAGCAGTTCTTC,CASSPRTGLYNEQFF
TRBJ2-7,TRBV27,.,TGTGCCAGCAGTTTTAAGGGGACCCACGAGCAGTACTTC,CASSFKGTHEQYF
TRBJ2-1,TRBV27,TRBD2,TGTGCCAGCTCTTCCCCGGGGCTAGCGGTAAGTCGCTCCTACAATGAGCAGTTCTTC,CASSSPGLAVSRSYNEQFF
TRBJ1-1,TRBV5-1,TRBD1,TGCGCCAGCCATAACAGGGGTGGTGAAGCTTTCTTT,CASHNRGGEAFF
TRBJ2-5,TRBV21-1,.,TGTGCCAGCAGCACGAGACTAGCGGGAGGGCCGGGGGTAGAGACCCAGTACTTC,CASSTRLAGGPGVETQYF
TRBJ2-7,TRBV21-1,.,TGTGCCAGCAGCAAGGGGACTAGCATTGCTTTCCCTATAACCGAGCAGTACTTC,CASSKGTSIAFPITEQYF